These T cell receptor beta chains were read from a single sample in a study of early T cells in non-severe SARS-CoV-2 infection. TCRdb reprocessed the 5' RACE reads via MiXCR and lists one record per CDR3 protein. The sample records over 30,000 distinct CDR3 sequences, more than 4.5% being singletons. Sequences were derived from whole blood, sampled at baseline. Receptors were obtained from an adult who was a healthcare worker with PCR-confirmed SARS-CoV-2 infection or an uninfected control (not recorded which). Both conserved end residues are trimmed from each CDR3.

v_gene	j_gene	CDR3aa
TRBV12-3/TRBV12-4	TRBJ1-5	ASSTGLSNQPQH
TRBV19	TRBJ2-1	ASSIAGGIYNEQF
TRBV24-1	TRBJ2-3	ATSERTSGLLDTQY
TRBV11-2	TRBJ1-1	ASSTQTGVNTEAF
TRBV18	TRBJ1-5	ASSPKTGSNQPQH
TRBV7-2	TRBJ1-2	ASSQDSAYGYT
TRBV7-8	TRBJ2-1	ASSSPPAEEQF
TRBV5-1	TRBJ2-1	ASSPEPGSYNEQF
TRBV27	TRBJ2-3	ASSLRAESTDTQY
TRBV6-6	TRBJ2-3	ASSFSEATDTQY
TRBV6-6	TRBJ2-1	ASSSSEIVYNEQF
TRBV19	TRBJ1-1	ASSTDREVTEAF
TRBV11-2	TRBJ1-5	ASSLMAGGNQPQH
TRBV6-2/TRBV6-3	TRBJ2-2	ASTRPATGELF
TRBV7-9	TRBJ2-1	ASSPRGSPYEQF
TRBV20-1	TRBJ1-6	SARDEPNSPLH
TRBV27	TRBJ2-3	ASSATSGRSSTDTQY
TRBV12-3/TRBV12-4	TRBJ1-1	ASSTTRGVTEAF
TRBV5-1	TRBJ2-1	ASSLVIAGAPGDEQF
TRBV7-2	TRBJ2-2	ASSLVYDTGELF
TRBV28	TRBJ1-1	ASTPMNTEAF
TRBV5-1	TRBJ1-1	ASSLADTNTEAF
TRBV14	TRBJ2-3	ASSSGLDYTDTQY
TRBV19	TRBJ2-2	ASKQPPGELF
TRBV27	TRBJ1-2	ASRDTLGYGYT
TRBV5-1	TRBJ2-1	ASSPRGAINEQF
TRBV11-3	TRBJ2-1	ASSWAGPGEQF
TRBV29-1	TRBJ2-5	SVDELTRTETQY
TRBV19	TRBJ2-1	ASSPTGTSVREQF
TRBV29-1	TRBJ2-3	SVATGMKSGTQY
TRBV11-3	TRBJ1-2	ASSSPGTGNGYT
TRBV3-1	TRBJ1-2	ASSQEPGPDYGYT